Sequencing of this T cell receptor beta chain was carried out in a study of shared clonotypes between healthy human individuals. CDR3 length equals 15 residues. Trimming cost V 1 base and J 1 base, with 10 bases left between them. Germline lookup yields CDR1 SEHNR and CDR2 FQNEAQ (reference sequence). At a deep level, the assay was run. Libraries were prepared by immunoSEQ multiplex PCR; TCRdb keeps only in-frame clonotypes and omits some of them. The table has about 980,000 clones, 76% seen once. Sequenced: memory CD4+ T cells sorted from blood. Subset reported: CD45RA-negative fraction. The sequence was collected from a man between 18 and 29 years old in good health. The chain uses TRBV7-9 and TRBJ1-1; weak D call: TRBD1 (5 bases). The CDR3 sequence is CASSLGGRANTEAFF. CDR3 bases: TGTGCCAGCAGCTTAGGGGGCAGGGCGAACACTGAAGCTTTCTTT.